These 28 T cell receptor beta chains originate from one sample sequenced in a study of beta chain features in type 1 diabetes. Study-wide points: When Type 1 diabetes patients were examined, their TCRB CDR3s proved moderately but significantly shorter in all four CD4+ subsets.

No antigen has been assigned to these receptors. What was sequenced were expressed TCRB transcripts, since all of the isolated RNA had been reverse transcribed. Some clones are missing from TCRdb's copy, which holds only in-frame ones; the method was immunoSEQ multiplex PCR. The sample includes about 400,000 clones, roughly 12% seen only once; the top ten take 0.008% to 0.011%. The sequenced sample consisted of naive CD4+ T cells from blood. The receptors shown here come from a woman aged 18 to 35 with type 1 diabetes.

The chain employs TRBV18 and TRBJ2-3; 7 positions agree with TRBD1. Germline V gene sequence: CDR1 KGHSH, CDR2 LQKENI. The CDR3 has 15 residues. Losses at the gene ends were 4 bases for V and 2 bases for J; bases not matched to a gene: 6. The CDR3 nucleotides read TGTGCCAGCTCACTGAGAGGGGGCGACACAGATACGCAGTATTTT. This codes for CASSLRGGDTDTQYF.

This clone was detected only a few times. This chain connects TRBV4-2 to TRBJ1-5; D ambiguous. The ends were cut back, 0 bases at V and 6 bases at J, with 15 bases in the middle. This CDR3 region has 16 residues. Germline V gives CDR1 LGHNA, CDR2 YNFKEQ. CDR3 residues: CASSQELTPGGQPQHF. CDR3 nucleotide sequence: TGTGCCAGCAGCCAAGAATTGACCCCAGGAGGTCAGCCCCAGCATTTT.

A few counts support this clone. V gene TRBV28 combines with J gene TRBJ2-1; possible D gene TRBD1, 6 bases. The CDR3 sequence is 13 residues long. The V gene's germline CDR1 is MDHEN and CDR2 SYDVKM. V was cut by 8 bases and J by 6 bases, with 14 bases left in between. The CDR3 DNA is TGTGCCAGCTGGGGACAATCCGGCAATGAGCAGTTCTTC. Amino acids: CASWGQSGNEQFF. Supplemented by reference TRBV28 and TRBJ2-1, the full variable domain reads DVKVTQSSRYLVKRTGEKVFLECVQDMDHENMFWYRQDPGLGLRLIYFSYDVKMKEKGDIPEGYSVSREKKERFSLILESASTNQTSMYLCASWGQSGNEQFFGPGTRLTVL.

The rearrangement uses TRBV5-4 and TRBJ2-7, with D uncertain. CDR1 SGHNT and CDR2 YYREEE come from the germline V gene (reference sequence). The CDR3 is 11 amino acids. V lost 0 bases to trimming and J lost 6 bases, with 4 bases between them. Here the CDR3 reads CASSLAREQYF. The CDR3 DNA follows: TGTGCCAGCAGCTTGGCCCGCGAGCAGTACTTC.

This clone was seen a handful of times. DNA for the CDR3: TGTGCCAGCAGCCAAGATCAGAGCGGATCCTACGAGCAGTACTTC. It codes for CASSQDQSGSYEQYF. The chain employs TRBV4-2 and TRBJ2-5; a possible D gene is TRBD2 (5 bases). The last part of the DNA fits TRBJ2-7 better; the J call may be wrong. The length of the CDR3 is 15 residues. Germline V gives CDR1 LGHNA, CDR2 YNFKEQ.

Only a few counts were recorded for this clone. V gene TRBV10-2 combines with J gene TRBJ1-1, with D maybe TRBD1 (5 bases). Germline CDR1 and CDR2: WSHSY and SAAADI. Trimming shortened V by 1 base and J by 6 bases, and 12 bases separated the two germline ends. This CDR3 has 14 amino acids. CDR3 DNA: TGCGCCAGCAGTGAGTGGGGGGACCAATCTGAAGCTTTCTTT. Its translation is CASSEWGDQSEAFF.

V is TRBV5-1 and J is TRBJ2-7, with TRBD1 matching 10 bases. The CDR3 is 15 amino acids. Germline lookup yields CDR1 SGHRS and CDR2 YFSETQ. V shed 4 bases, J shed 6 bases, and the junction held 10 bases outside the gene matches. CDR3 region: CASSPVGTGAFEQYF. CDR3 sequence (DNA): TGCGCCAGCAGCCCGGTCGGGACAGGGGCTTTCGAGCAGTACTTC.

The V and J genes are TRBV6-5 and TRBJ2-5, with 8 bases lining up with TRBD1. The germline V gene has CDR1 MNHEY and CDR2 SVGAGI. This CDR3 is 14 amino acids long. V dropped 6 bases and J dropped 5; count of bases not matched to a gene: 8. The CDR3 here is CASREAGGRETQYF. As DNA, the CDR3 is TGTGCCAGCAGGGAGGCAGGGGGCCGGGAGACCCAGTACTTC.

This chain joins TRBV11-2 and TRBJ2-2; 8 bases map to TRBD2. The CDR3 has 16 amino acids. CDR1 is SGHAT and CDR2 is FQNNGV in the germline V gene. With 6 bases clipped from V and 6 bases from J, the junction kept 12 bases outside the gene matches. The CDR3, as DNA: TGTGCCAGCAGTCCTCTCGCGGGGGGCTCAGCCGGGGAGCTGTTTTTT. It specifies CASSPLAGGSAGELFF.

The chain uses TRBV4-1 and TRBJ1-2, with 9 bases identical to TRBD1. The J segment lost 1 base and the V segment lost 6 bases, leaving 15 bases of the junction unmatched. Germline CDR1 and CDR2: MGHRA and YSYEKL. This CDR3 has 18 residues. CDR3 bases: TGCGCCAGCAGGCTGCCTGGACAGGGGCGACGGAATAACTATGGCTACACCTTC. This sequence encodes CASRLPGQGRRNNYGYTF.

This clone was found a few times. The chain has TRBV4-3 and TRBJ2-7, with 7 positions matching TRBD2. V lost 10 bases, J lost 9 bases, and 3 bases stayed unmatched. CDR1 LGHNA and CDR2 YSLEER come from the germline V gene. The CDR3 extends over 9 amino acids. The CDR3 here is CANGGRQYF. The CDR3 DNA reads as TGCGCCAACGGGGGGAGGCAGTACTTC.

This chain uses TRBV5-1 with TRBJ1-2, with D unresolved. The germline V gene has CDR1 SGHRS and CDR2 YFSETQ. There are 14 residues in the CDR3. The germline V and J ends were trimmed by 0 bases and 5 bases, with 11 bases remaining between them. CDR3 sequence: CASSLDGQAYGYTF. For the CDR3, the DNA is TGCGCCAGCAGCTTGGATGGGCAGGCGTATGGCTACACCTTC.

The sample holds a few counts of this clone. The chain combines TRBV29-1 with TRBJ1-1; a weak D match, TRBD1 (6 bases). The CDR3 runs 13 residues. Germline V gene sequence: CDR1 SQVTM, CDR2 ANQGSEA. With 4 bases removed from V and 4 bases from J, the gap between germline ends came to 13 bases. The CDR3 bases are TGCAGCGTTGGGCAACAGGGTGGCACTGAAGCTTTCTTT. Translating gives CSVGQQGGTEAFF.

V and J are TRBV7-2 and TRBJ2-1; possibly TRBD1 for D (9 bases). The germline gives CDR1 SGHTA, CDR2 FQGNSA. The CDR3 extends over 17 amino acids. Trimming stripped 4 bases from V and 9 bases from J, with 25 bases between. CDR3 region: CASSSGGPGQGSSEQFF. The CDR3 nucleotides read TGTGCCAGCAGCTCGGGAGGGCCCGGACAGGGGAGTAGTGAGCAGTTCTTC.

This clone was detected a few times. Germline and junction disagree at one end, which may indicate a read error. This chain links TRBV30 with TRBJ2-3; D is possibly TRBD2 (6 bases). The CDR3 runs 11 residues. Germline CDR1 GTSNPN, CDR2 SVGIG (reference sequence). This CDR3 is CAWSVLSGLDF. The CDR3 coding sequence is TGTGCCTGGAGTGTACTGTCGGGACTGGATTTT. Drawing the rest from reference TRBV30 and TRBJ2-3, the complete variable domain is SQTIHQWPATLVQPVGSPLSLECTVEGTSNPNLYWYRQAAGRGLQLLFYSVGIGQISSEVPQNLSASRPQDRQFILSSKKLLLSDSGFYLCAWSVLSGLDFGPGTRLTVL.

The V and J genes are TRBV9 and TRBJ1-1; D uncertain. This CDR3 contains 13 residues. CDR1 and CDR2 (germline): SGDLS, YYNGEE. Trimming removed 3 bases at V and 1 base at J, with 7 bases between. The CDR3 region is CASSDGENTEAFF. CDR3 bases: TGTGCCAGCAGCGATGGAGAGAACACTGAAGCTTTCTTT.

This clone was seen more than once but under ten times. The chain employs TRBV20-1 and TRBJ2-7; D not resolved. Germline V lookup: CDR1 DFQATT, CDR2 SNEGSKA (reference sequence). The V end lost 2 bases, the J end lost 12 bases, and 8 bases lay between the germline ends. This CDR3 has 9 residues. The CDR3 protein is CSARQIWYF. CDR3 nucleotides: TGCAGTGCTAGACAGATATGGTACTTC.

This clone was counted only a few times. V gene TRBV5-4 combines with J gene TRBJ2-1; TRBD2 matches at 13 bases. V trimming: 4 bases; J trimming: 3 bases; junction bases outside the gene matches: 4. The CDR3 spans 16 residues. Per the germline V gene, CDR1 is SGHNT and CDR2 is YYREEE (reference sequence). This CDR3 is CASSRTSGSLYNEQFF. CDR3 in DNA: TGTGCCAGCAGCAGGACTAGCGGGAGCCTCTACAATGAGCAGTTCTTC. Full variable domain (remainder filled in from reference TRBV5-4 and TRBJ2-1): ETGVTQSPTHLIKTRGQQVTLRCSSQSGHNTVSWYQQALGQGPQFIFQYYREEENGRGNFPPRFSGLQFPNYSSELNVNALELDDSALYLCASSRTSGSLYNEQFFGPGTRLTVL.

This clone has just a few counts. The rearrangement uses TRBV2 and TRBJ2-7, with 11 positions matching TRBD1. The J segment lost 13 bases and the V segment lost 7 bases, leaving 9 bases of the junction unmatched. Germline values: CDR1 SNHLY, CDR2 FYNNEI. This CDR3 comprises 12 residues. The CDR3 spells CASIGQGATYYF. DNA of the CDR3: TGTGCCAGCATCGGACAGGGGGCCACCTACTACTTC. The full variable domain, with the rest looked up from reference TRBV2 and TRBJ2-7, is EPEVTQTPSHQVTQMGQEVILRCVPISNHLYFYWYRQILGQKVEFLVSFYNNEISEKSEIFDDQFSVERPDGSNFTLKIRSTKLEDSAMYFCASIGQGATYYFGPGTRLTVT.

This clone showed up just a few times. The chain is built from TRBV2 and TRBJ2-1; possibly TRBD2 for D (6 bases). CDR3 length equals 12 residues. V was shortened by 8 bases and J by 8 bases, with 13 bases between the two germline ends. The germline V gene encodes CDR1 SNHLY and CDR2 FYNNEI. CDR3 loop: CASFGGDYEQFF. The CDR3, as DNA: TGTGCCAGCTTCGGAGGGGACTATGAGCAGTTCTTC.

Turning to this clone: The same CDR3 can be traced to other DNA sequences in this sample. CDR3 in amino acids: CAWSVSYGYTF. DNA of the CDR3: TGTGCCTGGAGTGTCAGCTATGGCTACACCTTC. This chain joins TRBV30 and TRBJ1-2; D is ambiguous. V was trimmed by 0 bases and J by 4 bases, leaving 3 bases between them. Germline lookup yields CDR1 GTSNPN and CDR2 SVGIG (reference sequence). CDR3 length equals 11 residues.

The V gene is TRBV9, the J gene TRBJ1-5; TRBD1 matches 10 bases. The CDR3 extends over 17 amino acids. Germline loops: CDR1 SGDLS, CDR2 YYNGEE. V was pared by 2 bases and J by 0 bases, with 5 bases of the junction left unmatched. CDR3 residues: CASSVKDRGGSNQPQHF. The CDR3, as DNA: TGTGCCAGCAGCGTGAAGGACAGGGGGGGTAGCAATCAGCCCCAGCATTTT. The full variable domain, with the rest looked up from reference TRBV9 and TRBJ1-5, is DSGVTQTPKHLITATGQRVTLRCSPRSGDLSVYWYQQSLDQGLQFLIQYYNGEERAKGNILERFSAQQFPDLHSELNLSSLELGDSALYFCASSVKDRGGSNQPQHFGDGTRLSIL.

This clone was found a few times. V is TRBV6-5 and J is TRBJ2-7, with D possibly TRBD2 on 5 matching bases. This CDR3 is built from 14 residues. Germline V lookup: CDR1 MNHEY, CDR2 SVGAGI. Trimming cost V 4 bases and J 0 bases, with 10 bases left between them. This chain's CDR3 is CASSWRAGSYEQYF. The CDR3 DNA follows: TGTGCCAGCAGTTGGCGGGCGGGCTCCTACGAGCAGTACTTC.

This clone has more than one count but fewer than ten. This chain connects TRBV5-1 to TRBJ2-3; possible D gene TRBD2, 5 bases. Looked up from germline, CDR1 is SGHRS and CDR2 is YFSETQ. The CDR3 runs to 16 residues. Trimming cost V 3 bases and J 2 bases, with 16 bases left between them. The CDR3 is CASSSGLGRNTDTQYF. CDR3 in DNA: TGCGCCAGCAGCTCGGGGTTGGGCAGAAACACAGATACGCAGTATTTT.

CDR3 region: CASSVAPGATNYGYTF. Here the CDR3 DNA reads TGTGCCAGCAGCGTAGCCCCGGGAGCCACTAACTATGGCTACACCTTC. This chain joins TRBV9 and TRBJ1-2, with unresolved D. V was cut by 0 bases and J by 0 bases, with 12 bases left in between. CDR1 is SGDLS, CDR2 YYNGEE, per germline. This CDR3 region has 16 residues.

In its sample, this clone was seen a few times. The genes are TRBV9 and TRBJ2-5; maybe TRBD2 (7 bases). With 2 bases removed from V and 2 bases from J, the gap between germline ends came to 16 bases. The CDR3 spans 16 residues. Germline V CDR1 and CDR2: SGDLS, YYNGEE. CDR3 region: CASSVRGGGSQETQYF. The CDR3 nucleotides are TGTGCCAGCAGCGTGAGGGGAGGGGGGTCTCAAGAGACCCAGTACTTC.

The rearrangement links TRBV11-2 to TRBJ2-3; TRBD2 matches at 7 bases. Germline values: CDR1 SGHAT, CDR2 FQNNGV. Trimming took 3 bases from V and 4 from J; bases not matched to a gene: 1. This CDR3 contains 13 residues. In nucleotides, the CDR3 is TGTGCCAGCAGCTTCCGGGGGGCAGATACGCAGTATTTT. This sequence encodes CASSFRGADTQYF.

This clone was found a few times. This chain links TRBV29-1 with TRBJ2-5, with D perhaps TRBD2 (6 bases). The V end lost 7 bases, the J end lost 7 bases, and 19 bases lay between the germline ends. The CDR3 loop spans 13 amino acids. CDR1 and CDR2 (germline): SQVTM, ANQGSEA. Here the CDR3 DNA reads TGCAGCGCCCGATGGGACTTACAGGCGACCCAGTACTTC. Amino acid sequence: CSARWDLQATQYF.